This entry concerns a single T cell receptor (beta chain). The data derive from a study of blood T cell repertoires in COVID-19. About the study: T cells, B-cell-depleted T cells, or PBMCs supplied cDNA or gDNA.

Residents of 24 US areas, aged about 18 to 95 years, made up the participants. Membership in each cohort depended on participant-reported clinical history. The recovered donors of Cohort 3 showed two negative PCRs, clearance, or symptom resolution. The method was immunoSEQ multiplex PCR; TCRdb's version includes in-frame clones alone and lacks a portion of them. The sample records 170,000 or so clones, 85% to 90% being singletons. This TCR came from a woman aged 50 to 60 who had recovered from COVID-19. The specimen sequenced was PBMCs or T cells enriched from blood (not recorded which).

The CDR3 DNA follows: TGTGCCAGCAGCTTCGGGGCTGGAGCGGGGGGCTACGAGCAGTACTTC. Its protein is CASSFGAGAGGYEQYF. The chain employs TRBV7-2 and TRBJ2-7; 9 bases match TRBD2. This CDR3 region has 16 residues. J lost 3 bases, V lost 3 bases, and 9 bases had no gene match. The germline gives CDR1 SGHTA, CDR2 FQGNSA.